This T cell receptor (beta chain) originates from a study of T cells in Graves' hyperthyroidism and ophthalmopathy. The CDR3 regions of TCR beta were amplified from RNA transcripts. First-round RT-PCR with HTBI primers amplified the TCR CDR3 region. TCRdb reprocessed the multiplex PCR reads via MiXCR and lists one record per CDR3 protein. The data contain about 130,000 distinct CDR3 sequences, over 20% of them singletons. The CDR3 is 12 residues long. The germline V gene has CDR1 LNHNV and CDR2 YYDKDF (reference sequence). V lost 1 base and J lost 5, with 5 bases in between. In its sample, this clonotype was seen once. Not enrolled were patients with uncontrolled infection, other autoimmune disease, pregnancy or lactation.

Sequencing used blood. The genes are TRBV15 and TRBJ1-1; D is uncertain. The clonotype originates from a woman in her fifties or sixties with Graves' hyperthyroidism that later progressed to Graves' ophthalmopathy. This chain's CDR3 is CATSRGETEAFF. CDR3 nucleotide sequence: TGTGCCACCAGCAGAGGGGAAACTGAAGCTTTCTTT.